This passage covers 16 T cell receptor beta chains from one sample sequenced in a study of shared clonotypes between healthy human individuals. Sequencing used immunoSEQ multiplex PCR; TCRdb keeps in-frame clones, though not all of them. The sample gives 2 million to 3 million clones, more than 90% of which show up once; more than 0.12% is in the top ten. Sequenced material: naive CD4+ T cells sorted from blood. The sample's subset: CD45RA+ positively selected. Every receptor here comes from a man aged 18 to 30 in good health.

This chain connects TRBV4-1 to TRBJ1-2; possibly TRBD1 for D (6 bases). Germline V gene data show CDR1 as MGHRA and CDR2 as YSYEKL. The ends were cut back, 0 bases at V and 4 bases at J, with 18 bases in the middle. The CDR3 has 17 amino acids. As DNA, the CDR3 is TGCGCCAGCAGCCAAGAGGGAACAGGGTGGAAAAGCTATGGCTACACCTTC. Translated, it gives CASSQEGTGWKSYGYTF.

Notes on this clone: Other DNA sequences of this sample code for an identical CDR3. The chain combines TRBV20-1 with TRBJ1-1; D unclear. The V gene lost 2 bases and the J gene lost 4 bases, with 2 bases spanning the gap. Germline values: CDR1 DFQATT, CDR2 SNEGSKA (reference sequence). This CDR3 is built from 10 residues. The CDR3 is CSARSTEAFF. The CDR3 DNA reads as TGCAGTGCTAGATCCACTGAAGCTTTCTTT.

About this clone itself: Other DNA sequences in this sample translate to the same CDR3. The chain links TRBV6-5 to TRBJ2-2; no clear D gene. Germline CDR1 reads MNHEY; CDR2 reads SVGAGI. This CDR3 spans 12 amino acids. Trimming took 0 bases from V and 7 from J, leaving 3 bases between them. The CDR3 sequence: CASSYSGGELFF. The DNA of the CDR3 is TGTGCCAGCAGTTACTCAGGCGGGGAGCTGTTTTTT.

The V and J genes are TRBV5-5 and TRBJ2-5; TRBD2 agrees at 10 bases. The CDR3 spans 16 residues. Germline trimming cut 3 bases from V and 1 base from J; bases unmatched to any gene: 6. Germline CDR1 reads SGHKS; CDR2 reads YYEKEE (reference sequence). DNA for the CDR3: TGTGCCAGCAGCTCGCGCGCTAGCGGGAGCCAAGAGACCCAGTACTTC. It is translated as CASSSRASGSQETQYF. The full variable domain, in which reference TRBV5-5 and TRBJ2-5 provide the parts outside the CDR3, is DAGVTQSPTHLIKTRGQQVTLRCSPISGHKSVSWYQQVLGQGPQFIFQYYEKEERGRGNFPDRFSARQFPNYSSELNVNALLLGDSALYLCASSSRASGSQETQYFGPGTRLLVL.

The chain combines TRBV7-8 with TRBJ2-4, with D perhaps TRBD1 or TRBD2 (5 bases each). This CDR3 is 17 amino acids long. Germline loops: CDR1 SGHVS, CDR2 FQNEAQ. Trimming cost V 5 bases and J 0 bases, with 17 bases left between them. The CDR3 here is CASSRGPQRPAKNIQYF. Written as DNA, the CDR3 is TGTGCCAGCAGCCGGGGCCCTCAGCGTCCAGCCAAAAACATTCAGTACTTC.

This chain joins TRBV20-1 and TRBJ2-7, with D perhaps matching TRBD2 (6 bases). The germline gives CDR1 DFQATT, CDR2 SNEGSKA (reference sequence). V lost 6 bases and J 3 bases, leaving 9 bases between the germline ends. The CDR3 loop spans 11 amino acids. In DNA, the CDR3 is TGCAGTGCCGGGACTTTCTACGAGCAGTACTTC. It specifies CSAGTFYEQYF.

The rearrangement links TRBV19 to TRBJ1-2, with a possible D match to TRBD1 (6 bases). This CDR3 comprises 14 residues. V was shortened by 4 bases and J by 3 bases, with 12 bases between the two germline ends. CDR1 LNHDA and CDR2 SQIVND come from the germline V gene (reference sequence). The CDR3 DNA sequence: TGTGCCAGTAGTACCATAGCAGGGGACTATGGCTACACCTTC. Translating gives CASSTIAGDYGYTF.

V usage is TRBV11-2 and J usage is TRBJ1-4; tentatively, D is TRBD1 (5 bases). V dropped 5 bases and J dropped 7 bases, with 14 bases sitting between them. CDR1 and CDR2 (germline): SGHAT, FQNNGV. CDR3 length: 14 residues. CDR3 bases: TGTGCCAGCAGCCTCGGGGCAGGGAGTGAAAAACTGTTTTTT. Its translation: CASSLGAGSEKLFF.

As to this clone: This same CDR3 is encoded by further DNA sequences in the sample. V usage is TRBV4-1 and J usage is TRBJ1-5; 10 positions agree with TRBD1. The CDR3 loop spans 14 amino acids. CDR1 is MGHRA and CDR2 is YSYEKL in the germline V gene. V lost 4 bases to trimming and J lost 7 bases; unmatched junction nucleotides: 4. CDR3 coding DNA: TGCGCCAGCAGCCTTGGACAGGGGGGACAGCCCCAGCATTTT. This codes for CASSLGQGGQPQHF.

About this clone: Other DNA sequences from this sample encode an identical CDR3 as well. V and J are TRBV9 and TRBJ2-1, with 12 bases matching TRBD2. Germline CDR1 reads SGDLS; CDR2 reads YYNGEE. With V trimmed by 3 bases and J by 2 bases, 3 bases remained unmatched. The CDR3 is made up of 16 amino acids. The CDR3 DNA follows: TGTGCCAGCAGCGCGCTAGCGGGGGGGACCTACAATGAGCAGTTCTTC. Residues: CASSALAGGTYNEQFF.

The chain carries TRBV6-5 and TRBJ2-1; D possibly corresponds to TRBD2 (5 bases). Per germline, CDR1 MNHEY and CDR2 SVGAGI. Trimming cost V 0 bases and J 8 bases, with 8 bases left between them. This CDR3 comprises 13 residues. CDR3 loop: CASSYSTGDEQFF. The CDR3 DNA reads as TGTGCCAGCAGTTACTCGACCGGGGATGAGCAGTTCTTC.

V is TRBV6-6 and J is TRBJ1-1; D unclear. V gave up 5 bases and J gave up 4 bases, with 17 bases separating them. This CDR3 is built from 15 residues. In germline, CDR1 is MNHNY, CDR2 SVGAGI (reference sequence). The CDR3 bases are TGTGCCAGCAGTCGGAGTTTAGGCGTGGGCACTGAAGCTTTCTTT. It encodes CASSRSLGVGTEAFF.

The gene calls are TRBV5-1 and TRBJ2-2, with 7 bases identical to TRBD1. The ends lost 2 bases at V and 5 bases at J; junction bases unmatched: 6. Germline V CDR1 and CDR2: SGHRS, YFSETQ. The CDR3 has 15 amino acids. The CDR3 DNA reads TGCGCCAGCAGCTTAGTGGAACAGGGGACCGGGGAGCTGTTTTTT. This gives the protein CASSLVEQGTGELFF.

V gene TRBV6-4 combines with J gene TRBJ2-3, with a tentative D call TRBD2 (6 bases). V lost 0 bases and J lost 6, with 13 bases in between. The CDR3 covers 15 residues. Germline lookup yields CDR1 MRHNA and CDR2 SNTAGT. The CDR3 is CASSDSGFRGDTQYF. The CDR3 nucleotides read TGTGCCAGCAGTGACTCGGGTTTCCGGGGGGATACGCAGTATTTT.

The gene calls are TRBV10-1 and TRBJ2-1; either TRBD1 or TRBD2 may supply D (5 bases each). CDR1 and CDR2 from the germline V gene are WNHNN and SYGVQD (reference sequence). The CDR3 length is 14 residues. V was cut by 6 bases and J by 6 bases, with 15 bases left in between. The CDR3 sequence: CASSPGQGANEQFF. CDR3 DNA: TGCGCCAGCAGCCCGGGGCAGGGAGCCAATGAGCAGTTCTTC.

The chain couples TRBV29-1 to TRBJ2-7, with D perhaps matching TRBD2 (5 bases). Germline V lookup: CDR1 SQVTM, CDR2 ANQGSEA. Trimming left V 3 bases short and J 4 bases short, with 7 bases between. There are 11 residues in the CDR3. CDR3 DNA sequence: TGCAGCGTTGACGGGGTTTACGAGCAGTACTTC. Translation: CSVDGVYEQYF.